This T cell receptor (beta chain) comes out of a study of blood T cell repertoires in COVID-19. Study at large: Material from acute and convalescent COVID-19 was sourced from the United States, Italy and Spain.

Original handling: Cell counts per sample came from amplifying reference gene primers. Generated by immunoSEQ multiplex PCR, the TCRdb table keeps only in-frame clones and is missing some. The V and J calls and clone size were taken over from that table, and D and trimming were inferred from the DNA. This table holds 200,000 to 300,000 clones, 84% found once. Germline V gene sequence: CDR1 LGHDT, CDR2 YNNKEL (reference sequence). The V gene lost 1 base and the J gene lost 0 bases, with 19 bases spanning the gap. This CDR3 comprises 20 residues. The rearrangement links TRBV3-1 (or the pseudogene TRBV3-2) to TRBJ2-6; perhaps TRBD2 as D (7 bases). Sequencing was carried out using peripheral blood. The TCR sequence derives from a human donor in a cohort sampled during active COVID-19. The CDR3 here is CASSQGRSGGRASGANVLTF. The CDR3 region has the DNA TGTGCCAGCAGCCAAGGACGTTCCGGGGGGCGAGCCTCTGGGGCCAACGTCCTGACTTTC.